This passage covers 32 T cell receptor beta chains from one sample sequenced in a study of cytomegalovirus exposure and HLA in healthy donors. 13 Jbeta primers and 60 Vbeta primers were used for the PCR. The method was immunoSEQ multiplex PCR; TCRdb's version includes in-frame clones alone and lacks a portion of them. The sample lists 150,000 to 180,000 clones, roughly 83% occurring once. The sequenced material came from PBMCs. The receptors were sampled from a man aged 25 to 45 in good health and CMV-seropositive.

V usage is TRBV6-4 and J usage is TRBJ2-1; D is unresolved. CDR3 length: 13 residues. Trimming shortened V by 3 bases and J by 5 bases, and 8 bases separated the two germline ends. Germline V gene data show CDR1 as MRHNA and CDR2 as SNTAGT. CDR3: CASSDPPNNEQFF. CDR3 sequence (DNA): TGTGCCAGCAGTGATCCCCCTAACAATGAGCAGTTCTTC.

The genes are TRBV18 and TRBJ1-2, with a tentative D call TRBD1 (6 bases). The ends were cut back, 6 bases at V and 4 bases at J, with 15 bases in the middle. Germline V gene lookup returns CDR1 KGHSH and CDR2 LQKENI. The CDR3 has 14 residues. The CDR3 nucleotides read TGTGCCAGCTCCCATGAACAGGGTCTCTATGGCTACACCTTC. Translated: CASSHEQGLYGYTF. Drawing the rest from reference TRBV18 and TRBJ1-2, the complete variable domain is NAGVMQNPRHLVRRRGQEARLRCSPMKGHSHVYWYRQLPEEGLKFMVYLQKENIIDESGMPKERFSAEFPKEGPSILRIQQVVRGDSAAYFCASSHEQGLYGYTFGSGTRLTVV.

The chain links TRBV12-5 to TRBJ2-3; 7 bases are shared with TRBD2. This CDR3 is built from 14 residues. Trimming at V came to 9 bases and at J to 0 bases, leaving 6 bases not matched to a gene. Germline V gives CDR1 LGHNT, CDR2 FRNRAP. The CDR3 nucleotides read TGTGCTAGCGGGGAGGGGTATAGCACAGATACGCAGTATTTT. Its protein is CASGEGYSTDTQYF.

This clone showed up just once. The chain uses TRBV28 and TRBJ2-1, with 10 bases lining up with TRBD2. Germline CDR1 MDHEN, CDR2 SYDVKM. The V gene end was trimmed by 3 bases and the J gene end by 5 bases; junction bases not matched to a gene: 4. The CDR3 runs 15 residues. DNA for the CDR3: TGTGCCAGCAGTTTTAGCGGGAGGTTGAACAATGAGCAGTTCTTC. Protein: CASSFSGRLNNEQFF.

This clone has just a few counts. CDR3 nucleotide sequence: TGTGCCAGCAGGCTTGACAGGGGGCGCGCGGACACTGAAGCTTTCTTT. Encoded protein: CASRLDRGRADTEAFF. The chain links TRBV5-4 to TRBJ1-1; 10 bases map to TRBD1. The junction had 10 bases not matched to a gene; V was cut back by 5 bases and J by 3 bases. The CDR3 extends over 16 amino acids. Per the germline V gene, CDR1 is SGHNT and CDR2 is YYREEE (reference sequence).

CDR3 region: CAIRQDRGSNQPQHF. The DNA for the CDR3 is TGTGCCATCAGACAGGACAGGGGGAGCAATCAGCCCCAGCATTTT. The V call is TRBV10-3, the J call TRBJ1-5; TRBD1 matches at 10 bases. V shed 6 bases and J 1 base; nucleotides not matched to a gene: 3. The CDR3 runs 15 residues. The germline V gene has CDR1 ENHRY and CDR2 SYGVKD.

This clone has more than one count but fewer than ten. The rearrangement links TRBV5-1 to TRBJ2-7; a weak D match, TRBD2 (5 bases). The CDR3 is 14 amino acids. Germline values: CDR1 SGHRS, CDR2 YFSETQ. The germline V and J ends were trimmed by 4 bases and 2 bases, with 13 bases remaining between them. CDR3 coding DNA: TGCGCCAGCAGCCCAGCGACTACCGCCTACGAGCAGTACTTC. This encodes CASSPATTAYEQYF.

V gene TRBV5-1 combines with J gene TRBJ1-5; maybe TRBD1 (6 bases). V lost 4 bases and J lost 4, with 15 bases in between. The germline V gene encodes CDR1 SGHRS and CDR2 YFSETQ. CDR3 length: 15 amino acids. CDR3 region: CASSPDGQTNQPQHF. CDR3 bases: TGCGCCAGCAGCCCAGACGGACAGACTAATCAGCCCCAGCATTTT.

V and J are TRBV18 and TRBJ1-6; 7 positions match TRBD1. Per the germline V gene, CDR1 is KGHSH and CDR2 is LQKENI. V shed 0 bases and J 7 bases; nucleotides not matched to a gene: 3. The CDR3 spans 15 residues. The CDR3 sequence: CASSPPGTENSPLHF. Here the CDR3 DNA reads TGTGCCAGCTCACCACCCGGGACAGAGAATTCACCCCTCCACTTT.

The chain is built from TRBV6-1 and TRBJ2-7, with D tentatively TRBD1 (6 bases). V lost 2 bases and J lost 3, with 8 bases in between. This CDR3 region has 13 residues. CDR1 is MNHNS, CDR2 SASEGT, per germline. The CDR3 spells CASSERTDYEQYF. CDR3 bases: TGTGCCAGCAGTGAACGGACAGACTACGAGCAGTACTTC.

V usage is TRBV6-1 and J usage is TRBJ2-3, with D perhaps matching TRBD1 (6 bases). Trimming stripped 5 bases from V and 4 bases from J, with 16 bases between. The CDR3 is 15 residues long. Per the germline V gene, CDR1 is MNHNS and CDR2 is SASEGT. The CDR3 DNA is TGTGCCAGCAGTTCCCGACAGGAGTCGTCAGATACGCAGTATTTT. Translating gives CASSSRQESSDTQYF.

The CDR3 loop reads CATSREVGRDSNQPQHF. The CDR3 DNA follows: TGTGCCACCAGCAGAGAAGTTGGCAGGGATAGCAATCAGCCCCAGCATTTT. The rearrangement links TRBV15 to TRBJ1-5; weak D call: TRBD1 (5 bases). Germline V CDR1 and CDR2: LNHNV, YYDKDF (reference sequence). Trimming stripped 0 bases from V and 0 bases from J, with 12 bases between. This CDR3 is 17 amino acids long. The full variable domain, its missing parts supplied by reference TRBV15 and TRBJ1-5, is DAMVIQNPRYQVTQFGKPVTLSCSQTLNHNVMYWYQQKSSQAPKLLFHYYDKDFNNEADTPDNFQSRRPNTSFCFLDIRSPGLGDTAMYLCATSREVGRDSNQPQHFGDGTRLSIL.

The rearrangement links TRBV11-2 to TRBJ1-5, with unresolved D. This CDR3 region has 14 residues. CDR1 and CDR2 (germline): SGHAT, FQNNGV. The V end lost 5 bases, the J end lost 7 bases, and 15 bases lay between the germline ends. CDR3: CASSLTPVRQPQHF. CDR3 coding DNA: TGTGCCAGCAGCCTGACACCGGTCAGGCAGCCCCAGCATTTT.

V usage is TRBV5-4 and J usage is TRBJ2-7; 7 nucleotides line up with TRBD1. CDR1 is SGHNT and CDR2 is YYREEE in the germline V gene (reference sequence). The ends lost 0 bases at V and 2 bases at J; junction bases unmatched: 2. This CDR3 contains 14 residues. The CDR3, as DNA: TGTGCCAGCAGCTTGGACAGGGGTCCCTACGAGCAGTACTTC. Amino acid sequence: CASSLDRGPYEQYF.

The J gene is TRBJ1-1, the V gene TRBV2; D is ambiguous. V lost 7 bases, J lost 1 base, and 13 bases lay in between. From germline, CDR1 is SNHLY and CDR2 FYNNEI. The CDR3 runs to 14 residues. The CDR3 bases are TGTGCCAGCACGAAAGGAGGACCGAACACTGAAGCTTTCTTT. This gives the protein CASTKGGPNTEAFF. Supplemented by reference TRBV2 and TRBJ1-1, the full variable domain reads EPEVTQTPSHQVTQMGQEVILRCVPISNHLYFYWYRQILGQKVEFLVSFYNNEISEKSEIFDDQFSVERPDGSNFTLKIRSTKLEDSAMYFCASTKGGPNTEAFFGQGTRLTVV.

This clone was seen a handful of times. The chain recombines TRBV4-1 with TRBJ2-1; maybe TRBD2 (5 bases). Trimming removed 4 bases from V and 0 bases from J, with 13 bases in between. The CDR3 consists of 16 residues. The germline V gene has CDR1 MGHRA and CDR2 YSYEKL. This CDR3 is CASSPGGQSSYNEQFF. The CDR3 DNA sequence: TGCGCCAGCAGCCCAGGCGGGCAGAGCTCCTACAATGAGCAGTTCTTC.

V usage is TRBV6-5 and J usage is TRBJ2-7; TRBD2 aligns across 8 bases. The CDR3 length is 15 residues. CDR1 and CDR2 (germline): MNHEY, SVGAGI. V was pared by 5 bases and J by 3 bases, with 9 bases of the junction left unmatched. For the CDR3, the DNA is TGTGCCAGCAGTCACAAGGGGACTAGTCTCTACGAGCAGTACTTC. Protein: CASSHKGTSLYEQYF.

The chain couples TRBV5-1 to TRBJ2-7, with 8 positions matching TRBD2. There are 14 residues in the CDR3. The V gene end was trimmed by 5 bases and the J gene end by 0 bases; junction bases not matched to a gene: 4. CDR1 and CDR2 (germline): SGHRS, YFSETQ. CDR3 loop: CASRFSGVSYEQYF. CDR3 in DNA: TGCGCCAGCAGGTTTAGCGGGGTCTCCTACGAGCAGTACTTC.

This chain connects TRBV19 to TRBJ2-7, with D unclear. Looked up from germline, CDR1 is LNHDA and CDR2 is SQIVND (reference sequence). The CDR3 spans 15 residues. V gave up 1 base and J gave up 1 base, with 11 bases separating them. The CDR3 DNA reads TGTGCCAGTAGTATAGTCTTTTTCAGGTCCTACGAGCAGTACTTC. It codes for CASSIVFFRSYEQYF.

The chain employs TRBV2 and TRBJ1-2; a possible D gene is TRBD1 (6 bases). The CDR3 totals 15 residues. Trimming took 2 bases from V and 8 from J, leaving 18 bases between them. Germline V lookup: CDR1 SNHLY, CDR2 FYNNEI. Here the CDR3 reads CASSEYLSRDKGYTF. The CDR3 DNA follows: TGTGCCAGCAGTGAATATCTGTCTAGGGACAAAGGCTACACCTTC.

The chain is built from TRBV27 and TRBJ2-1; possibly TRBD2 for D (5 bases). Germline CDR1 is MNHEY and CDR2 is SMNVEV (reference sequence). Between the trimmed V and J ends, which lost 4 bases and 2 bases, there was a span of 9 bases. The CDR3 has 14 residues. The CDR3 region has the DNA TGTGCCAGCAGTTCGAGGGATACCTACAATGAGCAGTTCTTC. Its translation is CASSSRDTYNEQFF.

This clone was recorded only once. The CDR3 region has the DNA TGCGCCAGCAGCGCGGACAGGGAAGCAGATACGCAGTATTTT. Its protein product is CASSADREADTQYF. The chain combines TRBV5-1 with TRBJ2-3; TRBD1 matches at 8 bases. Germline trimming cut 4 bases from V and 4 bases from J; bases unmatched to any gene: 5. The CDR3 has 14 residues. CDR1 and CDR2 (germline): SGHRS, YFSETQ.

The chain employs TRBV18 and TRBJ2-2, with TRBD2 identical over 12 bases. V lost 1 base to trimming and J lost 3 bases; unmatched junction nucleotides: 0. The germline gives CDR1 KGHSH, CDR2 LQKENI. The CDR3 runs 16 residues. The CDR3 loop reads CASSPRLAGDTGELFF. For the CDR3, the DNA is TGTGCCAGCTCACCACGACTAGCGGGAGACACCGGGGAGCTGTTTTTT.

In the case of this clone: The junction shows a germline mismatch at one end, possibly a read error. The same CDR3 also results from other DNA sequences found in this sample. The chain has TRBV11-3 and TRBJ2-5; 10 positions match TRBD2. Germline V gives CDR1 SGHNT, CDR2 YENEEA. This CDR3 region has 15 residues. The CDR3 here is CASSRRGTSEETQYF. The CDR3 DNA is TGCGCCAGCAGCCGTAGAGGGACTAGCGAAGAGACCCAGTACTTC. Full variable domain (outside the CDR3, taken from reference TRBV11-3 and TRBJ2-5): EAGVVQSPRYKIIEKKQPVAFWCNPISGHNTLYWYLQNLGQGPELLIRYENEEAVDDSQLPKDRFSAERLKGVDSTLKIQPAELGDSAVYLCASSRRGTSEETQYFGPGTRLLVL.

The chain joins TRBV30 to TRBJ1-5; no definite D call. The CDR3 sequence is 13 residues long. The V gene lost 2 bases and the J gene lost 3 bases, with 8 bases spanning the gap. The V gene's germline CDR1 is GTSNPN and CDR2 SVGIG (reference sequence). The CDR3 nucleotides are TGTGCCTGGAGTAACGGGAACAATCAGCCCCAGCATTTT. Translated, it gives CAWSNGNNQPQHF.

The chain employs TRBV6-1 and TRBJ2-3, with D perhaps TRBD2 (6 bases). The germline gives CDR1 MNHNS, CDR2 SASEGT. CDR3 size: 14 residues. With 5 bases removed from V and 4 bases from J, the gap between germline ends came to 13 bases. The CDR3 is CASSLGGGSDTQYF. CDR3 nucleotides: TGTGCCAGCAGTCTCGGGGGAGGCTCAGATACGCAGTATTTT.

In its sample, this clone was seen once. The rearrangement joins TRBV30 to TRBJ1-6; no definite D call. Germline lookup yields CDR1 GTSNPN and CDR2 SVGIG (reference sequence). The CDR3 runs to 11 residues. V lost 5 bases, J lost 9 bases, and 8 bases lay in between. CDR3 DNA: TGTGCCTGGGGCACAAGTTCACCCCTCCACTTT. This translates into CAWGTSSPLHF.

The chain couples TRBV12-5 to TRBJ1-2; tentatively, D is TRBD1 (5 bases). The CDR3 totals 14 residues. Per the germline V gene, CDR1 is LGHNT and CDR2 is FRNRAP. Trimming removed 6 bases at V and 13 bases at J, with 24 bases between. CDR3 in DNA: TGTGCTAGTGGGGCTGCTGGGGCCGCCTCTTCACGCACCTTC. Amino acid sequence: CASGAAGAASSRTF.

This chain joins TRBV7-9 and TRBJ2-5, with 11 nucleotides matching TRBD1. Germline values: CDR1 SEHNR, CDR2 FQNEAQ (reference sequence). CDR3 length: 17 amino acids. J was trimmed by 4 bases and V by 5 bases; bases with no gene match: 12. The CDR3 DNA sequence: TGTGCCAGCAGCGACCGGGGCGGACAGGGGGCGTCAGAGACCCAGTACTTC. Amino acids: CASSDRGGQGASETQYF.

The J gene is TRBJ1-1, the V gene TRBV29-1; D possibly corresponds to TRBD1 (5 bases). The CDR3 is 12 amino acids. V was cut by 3 bases and J by 1 base, with 6 bases left in between. Germline values: CDR1 SQVTM, CDR2 ANQGSEA. In DNA, the CDR3 is TGCAGCGTTGACAGGGCGAACACTGAAGCTTTCTTT. Encoded protein: CSVDRANTEAFF.

The J gene is TRBJ2-4, the V gene TRBV9, with 10 bases that match TRBD2. After removal of 0 bases from V and 3 bases from J, the junction contained 15 bases not matched to a gene. Germline values: CDR1 SGDLS, CDR2 YYNGEE. The CDR3 runs 20 residues. The CDR3 reads CASSVAPGLAGERVKNIQYF. The DNA of the CDR3 is TGTGCCAGCAGCGTAGCTCCAGGGCTAGCGGGAGAGCGAGTCAAAAACATTCAGTACTTC.

This clone has a handful of counts. The chain couples TRBV10-3 to TRBJ2-7, with 9 nucleotides matching TRBD1. The V gene end was trimmed by 7 bases and the J gene end by 7 bases; junction bases not matched to a gene: 11. The germline V gene has CDR1 ENHRY and CDR2 SYGVKD. The CDR3 runs 14 residues. The CDR3 DNA follows: TGTGCCATCACCGAGGACAGGGGTGTTAGGGAGCAGTACTTC. It is translated as CAITEDRGVREQYF.